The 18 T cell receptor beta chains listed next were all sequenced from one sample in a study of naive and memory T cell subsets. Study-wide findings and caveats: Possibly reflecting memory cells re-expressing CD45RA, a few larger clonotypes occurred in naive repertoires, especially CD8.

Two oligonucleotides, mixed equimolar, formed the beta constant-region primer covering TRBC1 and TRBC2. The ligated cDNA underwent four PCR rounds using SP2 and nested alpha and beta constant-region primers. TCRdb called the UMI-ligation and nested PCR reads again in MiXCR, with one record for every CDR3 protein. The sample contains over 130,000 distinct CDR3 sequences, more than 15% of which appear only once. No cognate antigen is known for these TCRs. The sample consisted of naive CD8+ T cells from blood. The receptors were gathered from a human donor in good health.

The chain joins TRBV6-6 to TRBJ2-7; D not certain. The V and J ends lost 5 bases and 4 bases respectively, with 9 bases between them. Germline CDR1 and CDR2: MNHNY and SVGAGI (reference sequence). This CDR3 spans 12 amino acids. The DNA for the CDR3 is TGTGCCAGCAGTGCGGATGTTTACGAGCAGTACTTC. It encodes CASSADVYEQYF.

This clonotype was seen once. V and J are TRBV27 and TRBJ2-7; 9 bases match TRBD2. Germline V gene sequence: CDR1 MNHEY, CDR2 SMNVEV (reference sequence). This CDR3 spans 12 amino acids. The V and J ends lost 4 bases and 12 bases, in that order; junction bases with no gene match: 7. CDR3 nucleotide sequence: TGTGCCAGCAGTTCGGGCGGGAGGGCCACGTACTTC. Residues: CASSSGGRATYF.

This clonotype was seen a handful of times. In DNA, the CDR3 is TGTGCCACTCGCCACGATGAACTAGCGGGAGGGCCAATGTCCTACAATGAGCAGTTCTTC. This encodes CATRHDELAGGPMSYNEQFF. The gene calls are TRBV27 and TRBJ2-1, with 13 bases fitting TRBD2. V was pared by 10 bases and J by 1 base, with 19 bases of the junction left unmatched. Germline V gives CDR1 MNHEY, CDR2 SMNVEV (reference sequence). The CDR3 covers 20 residues.

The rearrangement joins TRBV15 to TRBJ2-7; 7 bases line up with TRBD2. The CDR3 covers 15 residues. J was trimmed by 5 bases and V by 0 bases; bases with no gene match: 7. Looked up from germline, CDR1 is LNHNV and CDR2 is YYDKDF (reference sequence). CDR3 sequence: CATSREWSAGDEQYF. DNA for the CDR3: TGTGCCACCAGCAGAGAATGGAGTGCGGGGGACGAGCAGTACTTC.

CDR3 DNA sequence: TGCAGCGTTGTGACAGTTGAAGCTTTCTTT. Translation gives CSVVTVEAFF. The V gene is TRBV29-1, the J gene TRBJ1-1, with D maybe TRBD1 (5 bases). CDR3 length: 10 amino acids. The V gene lost 4 bases and the J gene lost 7 bases, with 7 bases spanning the gap. Germline V gene data show CDR1 as SQVTM and CDR2 as ANQGSEA.

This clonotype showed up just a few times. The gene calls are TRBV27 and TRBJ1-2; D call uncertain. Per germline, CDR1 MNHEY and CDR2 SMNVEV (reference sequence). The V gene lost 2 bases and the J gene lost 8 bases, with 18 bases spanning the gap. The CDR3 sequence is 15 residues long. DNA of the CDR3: TGTGCCAGCAGTTTAAGGTTTGCAGCTTCCATAGGCTACACCTTC. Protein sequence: CASSLRFAASIGYTF.

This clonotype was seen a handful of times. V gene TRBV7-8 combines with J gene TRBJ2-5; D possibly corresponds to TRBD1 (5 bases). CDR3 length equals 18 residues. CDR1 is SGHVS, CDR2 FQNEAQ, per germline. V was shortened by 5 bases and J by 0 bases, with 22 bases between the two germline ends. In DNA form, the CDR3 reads TGTGCCAGCAGCCTAACGTTCCAAACGACAGTTTACCAAGAGACCCAGTACTTC. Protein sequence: CASSLTFQTTVYQETQYF. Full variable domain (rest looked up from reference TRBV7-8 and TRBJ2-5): GAGVSQSPRYKVAKRGQDVALRCDPISGHVSLFWYQQALGQGPEFLTYFQNEAQLDKSGLPSDRFFAERPEGSVSTLKIQRTQQEDSAVYLCASSLTFQTTVYQETQYFGPGTRLLVL.

CDR3 bases: TGTGCCAGCAGACAATCAGGGACTCCCTACGAGCAGTACTTC. It codes for CASRQSGTPYEQYF. J is TRBJ2-7 and V is TRBV27; the D gene is possibly TRBD2 (6 bases). The V gene lost 6 bases and the J gene lost 2 bases, with 14 bases spanning the gap. The CDR3 totals 14 residues. CDR1 is MNHEY, CDR2 SMNVEV, per germline (reference sequence).

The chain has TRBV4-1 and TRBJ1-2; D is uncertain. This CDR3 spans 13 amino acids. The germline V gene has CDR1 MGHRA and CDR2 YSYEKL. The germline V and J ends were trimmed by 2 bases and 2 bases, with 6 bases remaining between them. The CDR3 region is CASSQTLNYGYTF. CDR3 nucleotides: TGCGCCAGCAGCCAAACTTTGAACTATGGCTACACCTTC.

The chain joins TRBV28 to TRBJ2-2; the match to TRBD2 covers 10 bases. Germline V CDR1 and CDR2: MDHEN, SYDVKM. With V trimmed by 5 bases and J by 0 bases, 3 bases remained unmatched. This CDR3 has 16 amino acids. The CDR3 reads CASSPGLAANTGELFF. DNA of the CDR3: TGTGCCAGCAGTCCCGGACTAGCGGCGAACACCGGGGAGCTGTTTTTT.

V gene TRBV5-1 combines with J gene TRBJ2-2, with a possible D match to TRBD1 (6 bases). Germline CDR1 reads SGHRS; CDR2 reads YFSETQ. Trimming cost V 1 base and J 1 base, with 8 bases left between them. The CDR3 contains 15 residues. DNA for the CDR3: TGCGCCAGCAGCTTGACAGGGATGAACACCGGGGAGCTGTTTTTT. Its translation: CASSLTGMNTGELFF.

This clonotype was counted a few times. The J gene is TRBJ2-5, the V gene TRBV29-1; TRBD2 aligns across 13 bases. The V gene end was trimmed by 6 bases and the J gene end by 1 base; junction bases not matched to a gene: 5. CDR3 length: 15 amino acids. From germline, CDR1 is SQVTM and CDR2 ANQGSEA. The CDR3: CSVGTSGMFQETQYF. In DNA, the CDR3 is TGCAGCGTCGGGACTAGCGGGATGTTCCAAGAGACCCAGTACTTC.

The CDR3 bases are TGTGCAGGGGGCCTTGACACCGGGGAGCTGTTTTTT. Protein product: CAGGLDTGELFF. V is TRBV19 and J is TRBJ2-2; 7 bases are a match to TRBD1. The CDR3 extends over 12 amino acids. CDR1 is LNHDA and CDR2 is SQIVND in the germline V gene (reference sequence).

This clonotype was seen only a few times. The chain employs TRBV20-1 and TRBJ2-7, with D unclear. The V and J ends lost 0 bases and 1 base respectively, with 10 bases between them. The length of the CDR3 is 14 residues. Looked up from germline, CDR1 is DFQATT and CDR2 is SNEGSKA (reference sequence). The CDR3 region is CSARDRRLSYEQYF. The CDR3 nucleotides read TGCAGTGCTAGAGACCGAAGGTTGTCCTACGAGCAGTACTTC.

The CDR3 DNA sequence: TGCAGCGTTGAAATGGGGCCGGACTACGAGCAGTACTTC. It codes for CSVEMGPDYEQYF. This chain links TRBV29-1 with TRBJ2-7; D is perhaps TRBD1 (5 bases). CDR1 and CDR2 (germline): SQVTM, ANQGSEA. With 2 bases removed from V and 3 bases from J, the gap between germline ends came to 11 bases. There are 13 residues in the CDR3.

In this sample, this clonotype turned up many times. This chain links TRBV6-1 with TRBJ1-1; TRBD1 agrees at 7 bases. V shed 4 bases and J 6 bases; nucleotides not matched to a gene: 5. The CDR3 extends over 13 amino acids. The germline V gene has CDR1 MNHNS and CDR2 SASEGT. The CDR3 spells CASSVQGMAEAFF. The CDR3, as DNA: TGTGCCAGCAGTGTACAGGGGATGGCTGAAGCTTTCTTT.

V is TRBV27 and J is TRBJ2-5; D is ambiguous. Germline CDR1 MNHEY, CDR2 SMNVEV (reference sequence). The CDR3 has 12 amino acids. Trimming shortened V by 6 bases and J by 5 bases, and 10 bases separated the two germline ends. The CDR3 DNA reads TGTGCCAGCAGCAATAGGGTGGAGACCCAGTACTTC. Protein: CASSNRVETQYF.

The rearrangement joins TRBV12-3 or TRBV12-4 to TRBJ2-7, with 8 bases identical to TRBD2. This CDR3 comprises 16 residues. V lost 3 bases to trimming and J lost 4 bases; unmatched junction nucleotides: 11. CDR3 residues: CASSFPTREGHYEQYF. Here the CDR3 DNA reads TGTGCCAGCAGTTTTCCCACCCGGGAGGGCCATTACGAGCAGTACTTC.